Each of the 10 T cell receptor beta chains below was sequenced from the same sample in a study of blood T cell repertoires in COVID-19. Method: immunoSEQ multiplex PCR; TCRdb's copy keeps in-frame clones and lacks some. The table includes 150,000 to 200,000 clones, 80% to 90% detected once. What was sequenced was peripheral blood. Receptor source: a woman aged 70-85 years with COVID-19, enrolled during active disease.

This chain uses TRBV6-5 with TRBJ1-6; tentative D call: TRBD1 (5 bases). V shed 10 bases and J shed 14 bases, with 21 bases lying between them. Germline CDR1 MNHEY, CDR2 SVGAGI. This CDR3 comprises 13 residues. CDR3 coding DNA: TGTGCCACCACGGGGGGGGTCCCTTCGACCCTCCACTTT. This sequence encodes CATTGGVPSTLHF.

The rearrangement uses TRBV29-1 and TRBJ1-4, with 7 bases that match TRBD1. The CDR3 has 14 residues. The V and J ends lost 4 bases and 5 bases, in that order; junction bases with no gene match: 7. The germline V gene has CDR1 SQVTM and CDR2 ANQGSEA. CDR3 bases: TGCAGCGTTGTTGCGGGACAGCTAAATGAAAAACTGTTTTTT. Translating gives CSVVAGQLNEKLFF.

The gene calls are TRBV10-3 and TRBJ2-1; TRBD1 aligns across 7 bases. Trimming cost V 5 bases and J 0 bases; bases outside gene matches: 13. This CDR3 spans 18 amino acids. CDR1 and CDR2 from the germline V gene are ENHRY and SYGVKD. The CDR3 nucleotides are TGTGCCATCAGTCCATTAGGGGGCGACTCCCACTCCTACAATGAGCAGTTCTTC. It translates to CAISPLGGDSHSYNEQFF.

This clone was seen only a few times. The V gene is TRBV10-1, the J gene TRBJ1-6, with D hard to call. Trimming stripped 8 bases from V and 6 bases from J, with 11 bases between. Germline CDR1 is WNHNN and CDR2 is SYGVQD (reference sequence). The CDR3 length is 13 residues. CDR3 nucleotides: TGCGCCAGCCAGCGGGATTTTAATTCACCCCTCCACTTT. This encodes CASQRDFNSPLHF.

The rearrangement links TRBV28 to TRBJ1-3; D not certain. Trimming removed 2 bases at V and 4 bases at J, with 9 bases between. Germline CDR1 and CDR2: MDHEN and SYDVKM. This CDR3 region has 14 residues. The CDR3 DNA reads TGTGCCAGCAGTTTACCGACGGGGGGAAACACCATATATTTT. Translating it yields CASSLPTGGNTIYF.

This chain uses TRBV6-5 with TRBJ1-5, with a weak D call TRBD1 (5 bases). The length of the CDR3 is 13 residues. Germline CDR1 MNHEY, CDR2 SVGAGI. The V gene lost 8 bases and the J gene lost 0 bases, with 8 bases spanning the gap. CDR3 residues: CASGAYSNQPQHF. CDR3 DNA sequence: TGTGCCAGCGGGGCTTATAGCAATCAGCCCCAGCATTTT.

The V gene is TRBV6-2 or TRBV6-3, the J gene TRBJ2-2; weak D call: TRBD2 (6 bases). In germline, CDR1 is MNHEY, CDR2 SVGEGT. V was cut by 6 bases and J by 1 base, with 12 bases left in between. This CDR3 contains 15 residues. Written as DNA, the CDR3 is TGTGCCAGCAGCCAACGGGGACTGAACACCGGGGAGCTGTTTTTT. This codes for CASSQRGLNTGELFF.

The rearrangement links TRBV7-8 to TRBJ2-3; 8 bases line up with TRBD2. The J segment lost 4 bases and the V segment lost 4 bases, leaving 10 bases of the junction unmatched. Germline V gene sequence: CDR1 SGHVS, CDR2 FQNEAQ. This CDR3 has 16 amino acids. The CDR3: CASSSRGTSFPDTQYF. DNA of the CDR3: TGTGCCAGCAGCTCGAGAGGGACTAGTTTCCCAGATACGCAGTATTTT. Drawing the rest from reference TRBV7-8 and TRBJ2-3, the complete variable domain is GAGVSQSPRYKVAKRGQDVALRCDPISGHVSLFWYQQALGQGPEFLTYFQNEAQLDKSGLPSDRFFAERPEGSVSTLKIQRTQQEDSAVYLCASSSRGTSFPDTQYFGPGTRLTVL.

V gene TRBV2 combines with J gene TRBJ1-5, with a possible D match to TRBD1 (6 bases). CDR3 length: 14 residues. CDR1 and CDR2 from the germline V gene are SNHLY and FYNNEI. Trimming removed 4 bases at V and 5 bases at J, with 12 bases between. The CDR3 protein is CASSGGGPYQPQHF. DNA for the CDR3: TGTGCCAGCAGTGGAGGGGGTCCCTATCAGCCCCAGCATTTT.

The rearrangement uses TRBV30 and TRBJ2-4, with a tentative D call TRBD1 (6 bases). CDR3 size: 12 residues. Germline CDR1 reads GTSNPN; CDR2 reads SVGIG (reference sequence). Trimming removed 2 bases from V and 6 bases from J, with 8 bases in between. The CDR3 loop reads CAWSMGANIQYF. DNA for the CDR3: TGTGCCTGGAGTATGGGGGCAAACATTCAGTACTTC.